One sample yielded the 29 T cell receptor beta chains listed below, sequenced in a study of blood T cell repertoires in COVID-19. Some clones are missing from TCRdb's copy, which holds only in-frame ones; the method was immunoSEQ multiplex PCR. The sample yields approximately 300,000 clones, roughly 89% seen once. Sequenced sample: PBMCs or T cells enriched from blood (not recorded which). The receptor source for this set is a man aged 55 to 70 who had recovered from COVID-19.

The chain has TRBV15 and TRBJ2-2, with 8 bases fitting TRBD2. Germline values: CDR1 LNHNV, CDR2 YYDKDF (reference sequence). CDR3 size: 16 residues. V shed 5 bases, J shed 1 base, and the junction held 6 bases outside the gene matches. The CDR3 nucleotides read TGTGCCACCAGCCAAGGGCTAGCGGGGAACACCGGGGAGCTGTTTTTT. Its protein product is CATSQGLAGNTGELFF.

The chain uses TRBV18 and TRBJ1-3, with TRBD1 matching over 9 bases. V trimming: 3 bases; J trimming: 2 bases; junction bases outside the gene matches: 5. The germline V gene encodes CDR1 KGHSH and CDR2 LQKENI. The CDR3 has 16 amino acids. CDR3 coding DNA: TGTGCCAGCTCACCCGCCGGGACAGGGACTGGAAACACCATATATTTT. This encodes CASSPAGTGTGNTIYF.

CDR3 sequence reads: CATRGRAGGNEQFF. The CDR3 DNA follows: TGTGCCACGAGAGGGCGTGCCGGGGGTAATGAGCAGTTCTTC. This sequence joins TRBV10-3 and TRBJ2-1; D may be TRBD2 (6 bases). CDR3 size: 14 residues. The ends were cut back, 10 bases at V and 7 bases at J, with 20 bases in the middle. CDR1 and CDR2 (germline): ENHRY, SYGVKD.

The genes are TRBV6-6 and TRBJ1-6; D is ambiguous. V was clipped by 7 bases and J by 5 bases, with 12 bases between them. This CDR3 is built from 14 residues. CDR1 MNHNY and CDR2 SVGAGI come from the germline V gene (reference sequence). CDR3 amino acids: CASTFLPDNSPLHF. Written as DNA, the CDR3 is TGTGCCAGCACTTTTCTTCCGGATAATTCACCCCTCCACTTT.

This chain joins TRBV5-4 and TRBJ2-7; 9 bases align to TRBD1. J lost 6 bases, V lost 4 bases, and 8 bases had no gene match. CDR3 length: 14 amino acids. Germline V gene lookup returns CDR1 SGHNT and CDR2 YYREEE (reference sequence). The CDR3 is CASSTRDRVSEQYF. CDR3 in DNA: TGTGCCAGCAGCACCCGGGACAGGGTCTCCGAGCAGTACTTC.

The chain is built from TRBV6-5 and TRBJ1-2, with D maybe TRBD1 (6 bases). The V gene lost 3 bases and the J gene lost 4 bases, with 18 bases spanning the gap. Germline V gene data show CDR1 as MNHEY and CDR2 as SVGAGI. This CDR3 region has 16 residues. CDR3: CASSYGGGSLGYGYTF. Written as DNA, the CDR3 is TGTGCCAGCAGTTATGGGGGGGGCTCTTTGGGCTATGGCTACACCTTC.

This clone was recorded only once. The chain employs TRBV7-2 and TRBJ1-1, with TRBD1 matching 11 bases. V trimming: 3 bases; J trimming: 4 bases; junction bases outside the gene matches: 7. The CDR3 has 16 residues. Germline CDR1 is SGHTA and CDR2 is FQGNSA. The CDR3 DNA follows: TGTGCCAGCAGCTTGGCCGGGACAGGGGGGGGCACTGAAGCTTTCTTT. As protein: CASSLAGTGGGTEAFF.

CDR3 protein: CASSTGSGTEAFF. The DNA for the CDR3 is TGTGCCAGCAGTACTGGGAGCGGCACTGAAGCTTTCTTT. The chain links TRBV12-3 or TRBV12-4 to TRBJ1-1; D is undetermined. The CDR3 is 13 residues long. V gave up 5 bases and J gave up 4 bases, with 11 bases separating them.

The rearrangement uses TRBV5-6 and TRBJ2-7; D is undetermined. V was shortened by 2 bases and J by 0 bases, with 12 bases between the two germline ends. The CDR3 loop spans 15 amino acids. Per germline, CDR1 SGHDT and CDR2 YYEEEE. The DNA of the CDR3 is TGTGCCAGCAGCTTAACCGGAGTAATCTCCTACGAGCAGTACTTC. Its protein product is CASSLTGVISYEQYF.

The chain employs TRBV7-2 and TRBJ1-1; D is unresolved. From germline, CDR1 is SGHTA and CDR2 FQGNSA. This CDR3 is 14 amino acids long. Trimming stripped 5 bases from V and 3 bases from J, with 13 bases between. The CDR3 nucleotides are TGTGCCAGCAGCCCGGGAAGAAGGTACACTGAAGCTTTCTTT. Amino acid sequence: CASSPGRRYTEAFF.

The rearrangement links TRBV9 to TRBJ2-2; maybe TRBD1 (6 bases). Trimming left V 3 bases short and J 1 base short, with 10 bases between. The CDR3 is 15 residues long. CDR1 is SGDLS and CDR2 is YYNGEE in the germline V gene. CDR3 sequence (DNA): TGTGCCAGCAGCGGAGACAGGTTGAACACCGGGGAGCTGTTTTTT. This translates into CASSGDRLNTGELFF. Looking up the rest from reference TRBV9 and TRBJ2-2 gives the full variable domain: DSGVTQTPKHLITATGQRVTLRCSPRSGDLSVYWYQQSLDQGLQFLIQYYNGEERAKGNILERFSAQQFPDLHSELNLSSLELGDSALYFCASSGDRLNTGELFFGEGSRLTVL.

The chain joins TRBV25-1 to TRBJ2-3; the match to TRBD2 covers 11 bases. Trimming cost V 6 bases and J 3 bases; bases outside gene matches: 2. CDR1 is MGHDK and CDR2 is SYGVNS in the germline V gene. This CDR3 has 14 residues. The CDR3 spells CASSRLAGTDTQYF. The CDR3, as DNA: TGTGCCAGCAGCAGACTAGCGGGAACAGATACGCAGTATTTT.

The rearrangement uses TRBV12-3 or TRBV12-4 and TRBJ1-2, with D unresolved. The CDR3 is made up of 12 amino acids. V was shortened by 3 bases and J by 5 bases, with 7 bases between the two germline ends. The CDR3 loop is CASSFRRYGYTF. The CDR3 region has the DNA TGTGCCAGCAGTTTCCGGCGGTATGGCTACACCTTC.

J is TRBJ2-3 and V is TRBV24-1, with TRBD1 matching 10 bases. This CDR3 spans 16 amino acids. V lost 3 bases and J lost 3; bases outside the gene matches: 5. Germline V gene sequence: CDR1 KGHDR, CDR2 SFDVKD. The CDR3 nucleotides are TGTGCCACCAGTGATCGACAGGGGGCAGTTACAGATACGCAGTATTTT. It encodes CATSDRQGAVTDTQYF.

The gene calls are TRBV28 and TRBJ2-5, with 11 bases fitting TRBD1. Germline loops: CDR1 MDHEN, CDR2 SYDVKM. Trimming cost V 5 bases and J 2 bases; bases outside gene matches: 7. The CDR3 covers 16 residues. The CDR3 DNA sequence: TGTGCCAGCAGTGTAGGAGGGACAGGGGGACAAGAGACCCAGTACTTC. Its translation is CASSVGGTGGQETQYF.

The chain employs TRBV9 and TRBJ2-5; weak D call: TRBD2 (5 bases). CDR1 and CDR2 from the germline V gene are SGDLS and YYNGEE. V was shortened by 0 bases and J by 2 bases, with 23 bases between the two germline ends. CDR3 length: 19 residues. The DNA of the CDR3 is TGTGCCAGCAGCGTAGGAGGGATGAGGAGAACACCCTTTCAAGAGACCCAGTACTTC. Its protein is CASSVGGMRRTPFQETQYF.

This chain joins TRBV5-1 and TRBJ2-1, with D possibly being TRBD1 (6 bases). This CDR3 is 13 amino acids long. Trimming removed 3 bases at V and 8 bases at J, with 12 bases between. The germline gives CDR1 SGHRS, CDR2 YFSETQ. The CDR3 loop reads CASSSRQAHEQFF. CDR3 nucleotide sequence: TGCGCCAGCAGCTCCCGACAGGCTCATGAGCAGTTCTTC.

V gene TRBV5-1 combines with J gene TRBJ2-7, with a possible D match to TRBD2 (5 bases). CDR1 and CDR2 from the germline V gene are SGHRS and YFSETQ. The V and J ends lost 5 bases and 4 bases respectively, with 16 bases between them. The CDR3 consists of 14 residues. The DNA for the CDR3 is TGCGCCAGCAGGGCCGTGCCGGGCGGGTACGAGCAGTACTTC. The encoded protein is CASRAVPGGYEQYF.

The rearrangement links TRBV3-1 (or the pseudogene TRBV3-2) to TRBJ2-1; unclear D gene. V lost 4 bases and J 8 bases, leaving 6 bases between the germline ends. Germline CDR1 is LGHDT and CDR2 is YNNKEL (reference sequence). This CDR3 is built from 11 residues. CDR3 nucleotides: TGTGCCAGCAGCCGGTCGGATGAGCAGTTCTTC. Translating gives CASSRSDEQFF.

This clone has just one count. This rearrangement joins TRBV7-3 to TRBJ2-1; 8 bases match TRBD2. This CDR3 comprises 19 residues. CDR1 and CDR2 (germline): SGHTA, FQGTGA. V gave up 0 bases and J gave up 8 bases; unmatched junction bases: 18. CDR3 protein: CASSLTVGLVPTKTYEQFF. The CDR3 nucleotides read TGTGCCAGCAGCTTAACGGTGGGACTAGTCCCGACGAAGACCTATGAGCAGTTCTTC. The entire variable domain, with the rest obtained from reference TRBV7-3 and TRBJ2-1, is as follows: GAGVSQTPSNKVTEKGKYVELRCDPISGHTALYWYRQSLGQGPEFLIYFQGTGAADDSGLPNDRFFAVRPEGSVSTLKIQRTERGDSAVYLCASSLTVGLVPTKTYEQFFGPGTRLTVL.

The V and J genes are TRBV5-1 and TRBJ2-7; maybe TRBD1 (5 bases). Germline V lookup: CDR1 SGHRS, CDR2 YFSETQ. The CDR3 extends over 16 amino acids. V was clipped by 0 bases and J by 2 bases, with 15 bases between them. Written as DNA, the CDR3 is TGCGCCAGCAGCTTGGATGCGTCTCCAGGGCCCTACGAGCAGTACTTC. It specifies CASSLDASPGPYEQYF. The complete variable domain, with remaining parts taken from reference TRBV5-1 and TRBJ2-7, reads KAGVTQTPRYLIKTRGQQVTLSCSPISGHRSVSWYQQTPGQGLQFLFEYFSETQRNKGNFPGRFSGRQFSNSRSEMNVSTLELGDSALYLCASSLDASPGPYEQYFGPGTRLTVT.

This clone was detected only once. V and J are TRBV29-1 and TRBJ2-1; 12 bases agree with TRBD2. Trimming removed 3 bases from V and 6 bases from J; junction bases left unmatched: 9. Germline values: CDR1 SQVTM, CDR2 ANQGSEA. This CDR3 has 16 amino acids. CDR3 DNA: TGCAGCGTTGATAGGTGGACTAGCGGGATTAGCAATGAGCAGTTCTTC. Protein: CSVDRWTSGISNEQFF.

This chain uses TRBV7-9 with TRBJ1-5; the D gene is possibly TRBD1 (6 bases). V lost 1 base, J lost 0 bases, and 10 bases lay in between. Germline V gives CDR1 SEHNR, CDR2 FQNEAQ (reference sequence). This CDR3 is 16 amino acids long. CDR3 DNA: TGTGCCAGCAGCTTAGGAGGGGGAGATAGCAATCAGCCCCAGCATTTT. As protein: CASSLGGGDSNQPQHF.

J is TRBJ1-4 and V is TRBV7-2; D is uncertain. Germline values: CDR1 SGHTA, CDR2 FQGNSA. The CDR3 length is 15 residues. V was cut by 1 base and J by 3 bases, with 9 bases left in between. The CDR3 nucleotides read TGTGCCAGCAGCTTAGGCGGCGGGCCTAATGAAAAACTGTTTTTT. Translation gives CASSLGGGPNEKLFF.

This sequence joins TRBV28 and TRBJ1-2, with a possible D match to TRBD1 (5 bases). V was pared by 7 bases and J by 4 bases, with 16 bases between. This CDR3 comprises 14 residues. Germline CDR1 is MDHEN and CDR2 is SYDVKM. DNA for the CDR3: TGTGCCAGCACCTCCCTAGGCGGGGGCTATGGCTACACCTTC. It codes for CASTSLGGGYGYTF.

The chain couples TRBV9 to TRBJ2-1; 15 nucleotides line up with TRBD2. The germline V gene encodes CDR1 SGDLS and CDR2 YYNGEE. CDR3 length equals 16 residues. With 3 bases clipped from V and 12 bases from J, the junction kept 10 bases outside the gene matches. The CDR3 region is CASSALGLAGGPRQFF. CDR3 DNA: TGTGCCAGCAGCGCCCTGGGACTAGCGGGAGGTCCGAGGCAGTTCTTC.

The chain joins TRBV12-3 or TRBV12-4 to TRBJ2-5, with D possibly being TRBD1 (5 bases). The V and J ends lost 4 bases and 2 bases respectively, with 8 bases between them. The CDR3 spans 13 residues. CDR3 nucleotides: TGTGCCAGCAGTTGGGGCGGTCAAGAGACCCAGTACTTC. It codes for CASSWGGQETQYF.

This sequence joins TRBV18 and TRBJ2-2; 9 bases are shared with TRBD1. The CDR3 runs 16 residues. V was clipped by 4 bases and J by 2 bases; unmatched bases: 5. Germline CDR1 is KGHSH and CDR2 is LQKENI. CDR3 coding DNA: TGTGCCAGCTCACGGGACAGGGTCAGTAACACCGGGGAGCTGTTTTTT. It codes for CASSRDRVSNTGELFF.

This chain connects TRBV5-1 to TRBJ2-1; D possibly corresponds to TRBD2 (5 bases). V lost 0 bases and J lost 7, with 17 bases in between. The CDR3 has 16 residues. CDR1 and CDR2 from the germline V gene are SGHRS and YFSETQ. CDR3 sequence reads: CASSLVVGVVRNEQFF. CDR3 sequence (DNA): TGCGCCAGCAGCTTGGTCGTGGGAGTCGTGCGGAATGAGCAGTTCTTC.